This T cell receptor beta chain was retrieved from a study of T cells expressing NK-cell markers. The cDNA for TCR beta came from 5'RACE template switching with UMIs. Reprocessing the 5' RACE reads, TCRdb reports a single entry for every CDR3 protein and omits DNA. This table lists over 200,000 distinct CDR3 sequences. Concerning this clonotype: Its antigen remains unidentified.

Study-level results: Of the CD8+ T cells in six donors, about 1.0-7.0% belonged to dominant NKG2C+ clonotypes.

There are 13 residues in the CDR3. Sequenced material: blood T cells: a sorted CD56 or NKG2C T cell subset, CD4+ or CD8+ T cells, or bulk PBMC T cells (not recorded which). The V gene is TRBV12-3 or TRBV12-4, the J gene TRBJ1-2; TCRdb lists TRBD1, though no DNA is available to test this call. The sequence was collected from a man younger than 35 in good health. This CDR3 reads CASSLMGASGYTF.